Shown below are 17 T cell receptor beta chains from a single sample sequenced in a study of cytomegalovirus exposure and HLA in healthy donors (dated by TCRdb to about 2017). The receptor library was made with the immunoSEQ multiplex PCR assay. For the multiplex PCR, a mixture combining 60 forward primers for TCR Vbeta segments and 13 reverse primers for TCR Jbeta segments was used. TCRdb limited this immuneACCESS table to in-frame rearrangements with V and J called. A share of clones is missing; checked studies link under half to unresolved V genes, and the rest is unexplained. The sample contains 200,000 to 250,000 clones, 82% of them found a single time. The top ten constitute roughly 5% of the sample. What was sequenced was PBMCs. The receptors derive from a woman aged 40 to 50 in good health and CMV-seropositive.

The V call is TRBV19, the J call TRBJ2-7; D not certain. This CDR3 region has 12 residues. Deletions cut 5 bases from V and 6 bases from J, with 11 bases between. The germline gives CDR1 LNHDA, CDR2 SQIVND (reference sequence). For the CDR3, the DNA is TGTGCCAGTAGTCTAAGCCCCGGCGAGCAGTACTTC. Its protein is CASSLSPGEQYF.

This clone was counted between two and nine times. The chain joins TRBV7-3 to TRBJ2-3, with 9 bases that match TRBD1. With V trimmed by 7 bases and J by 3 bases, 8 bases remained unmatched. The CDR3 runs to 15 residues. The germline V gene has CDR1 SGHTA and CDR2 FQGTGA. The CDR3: CASTKQGAVTDTQYF. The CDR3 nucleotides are TGTGCCAGCACCAAACAGGGGGCTGTGACAGATACGCAGTATTTT. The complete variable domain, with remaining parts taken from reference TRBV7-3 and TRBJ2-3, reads GAGVSQTPSNKVTEKGKYVELRCDPISGHTALYWYRQSLGQGPEFLIYFQGTGAADDSGLPNDRFFAVRPEGSVSTLKIQRTERGDSAVYLCASTKQGAVTDTQYFGPGTRLTVL.

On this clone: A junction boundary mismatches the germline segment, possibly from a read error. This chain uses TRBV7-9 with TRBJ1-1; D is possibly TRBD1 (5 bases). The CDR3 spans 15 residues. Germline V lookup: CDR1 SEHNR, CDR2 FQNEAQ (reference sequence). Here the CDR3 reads CSSSWGAALNTEAFF. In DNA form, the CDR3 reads TGTTCCAGCAGCTGGGGCGCGGCCTTGAACACTGAAGCTTTCTTT.

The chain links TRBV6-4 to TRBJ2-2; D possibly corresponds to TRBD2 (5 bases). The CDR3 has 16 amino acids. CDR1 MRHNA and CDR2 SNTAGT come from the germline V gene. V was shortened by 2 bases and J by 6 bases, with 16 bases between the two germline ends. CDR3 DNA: TGTGCCAGCAGTGACGAGGCGGGCTCCACTGCCGGGGAGCTGTTTTTT. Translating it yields CASSDEAGSTAGELFF.

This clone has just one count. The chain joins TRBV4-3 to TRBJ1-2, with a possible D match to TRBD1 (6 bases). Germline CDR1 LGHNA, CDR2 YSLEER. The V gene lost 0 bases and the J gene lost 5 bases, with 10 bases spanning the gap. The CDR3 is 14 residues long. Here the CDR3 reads CASSQDRGWYGYTF. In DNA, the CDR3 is TGCGCCAGCAGCCAAGACAGGGGCTGGTATGGCTACACCTTC.

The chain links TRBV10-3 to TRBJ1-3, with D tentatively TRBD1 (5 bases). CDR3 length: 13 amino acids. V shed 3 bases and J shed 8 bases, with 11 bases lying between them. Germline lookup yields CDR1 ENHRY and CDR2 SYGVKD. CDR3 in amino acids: CAISDGQGDTIYF. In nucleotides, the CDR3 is TGTGCCATCAGTGATGGGCAGGGCGACACCATATATTTT.

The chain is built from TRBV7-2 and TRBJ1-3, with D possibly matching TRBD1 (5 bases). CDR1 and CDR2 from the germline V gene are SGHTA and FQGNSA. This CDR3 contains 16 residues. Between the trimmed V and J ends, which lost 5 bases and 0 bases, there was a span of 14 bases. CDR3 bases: TGTGCCAGCAGCGGGGGGGGGATACTCTCTGGAAACACCATATATTTT. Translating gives CASSGGGILSGNTIYF.

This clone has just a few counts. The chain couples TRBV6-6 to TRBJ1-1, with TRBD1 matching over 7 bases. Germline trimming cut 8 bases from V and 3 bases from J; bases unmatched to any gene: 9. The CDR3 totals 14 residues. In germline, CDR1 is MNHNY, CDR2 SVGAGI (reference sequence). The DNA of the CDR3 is TGTGCCAGCGGAAACAGGGGTCCCGACACTGAAGCTTTCTTT. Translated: CASGNRGPDTEAFF.

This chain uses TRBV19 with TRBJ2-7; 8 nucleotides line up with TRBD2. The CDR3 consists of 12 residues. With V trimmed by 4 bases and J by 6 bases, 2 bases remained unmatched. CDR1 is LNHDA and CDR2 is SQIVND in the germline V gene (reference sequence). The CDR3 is CASSNGRGEQYF. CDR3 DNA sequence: TGTGCCAGTAGTAACGGGAGGGGCGAGCAGTACTTC.

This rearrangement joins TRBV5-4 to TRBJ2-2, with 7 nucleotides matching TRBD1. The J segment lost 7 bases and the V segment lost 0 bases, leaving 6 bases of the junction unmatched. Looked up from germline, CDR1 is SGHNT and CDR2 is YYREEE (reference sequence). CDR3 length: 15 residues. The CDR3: CASSLDLQGVGELFF. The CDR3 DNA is TGTGCCAGCAGCTTGGATTTGCAGGGGGTCGGGGAGCTGTTTTTT.

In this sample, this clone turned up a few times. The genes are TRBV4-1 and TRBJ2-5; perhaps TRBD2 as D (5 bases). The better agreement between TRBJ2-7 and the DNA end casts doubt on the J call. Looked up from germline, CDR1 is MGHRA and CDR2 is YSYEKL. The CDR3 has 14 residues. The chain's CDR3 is CASSPPGVGYEQYF. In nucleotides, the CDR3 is TGCGCCAGCAGCCCTCCCGGGGTCGGGTACGAGCAGTACTTC.

The CDR3 nucleotides are TGCGCCAGCAGCTTACCGGGACTTCGCACAGATACGCAGTATTTT. Protein product: CASSLPGLRTDTQYF. The V gene is TRBV5-1, the J gene TRBJ2-3; possible D gene TRBD2, 6 bases. The CDR3 covers 15 residues. CDR1 and CDR2 (germline): SGHRS, YFSETQ. V was cut by 2 bases and J by 1 base, with 11 bases left in between.

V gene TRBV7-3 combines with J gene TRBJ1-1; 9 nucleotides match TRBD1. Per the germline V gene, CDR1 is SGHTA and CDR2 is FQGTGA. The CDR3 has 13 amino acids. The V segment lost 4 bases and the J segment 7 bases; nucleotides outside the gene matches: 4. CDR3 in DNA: TGTGCCAGCAGCTCCCGACAGGGGGGTGAAGCTTTCTTT. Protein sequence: CASSSRQGGEAFF.

CDR3 in DNA: TGTGCCAGCAGCTTTCGGGGGGGTTACACCGGGGAGCTGTTTTTT. It encodes CASSFRGGYTGELFF. The chain recombines TRBV7-2 with TRBJ2-2, with 8 positions matching TRBD2. The CDR3 is 15 residues long. The V gene end was trimmed by 3 bases and the J gene end by 3 bases; junction bases not matched to a gene: 3. Germline assignment: CDR1 SGHTA and CDR2 FQGNSA.

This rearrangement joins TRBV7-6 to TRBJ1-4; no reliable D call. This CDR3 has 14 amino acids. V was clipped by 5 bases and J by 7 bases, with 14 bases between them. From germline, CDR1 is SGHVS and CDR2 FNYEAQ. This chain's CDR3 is CASSPMVGSEKLFF. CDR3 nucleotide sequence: TGTGCCAGCAGCCCAATGGTGGGGAGTGAAAAACTGTTTTTT.

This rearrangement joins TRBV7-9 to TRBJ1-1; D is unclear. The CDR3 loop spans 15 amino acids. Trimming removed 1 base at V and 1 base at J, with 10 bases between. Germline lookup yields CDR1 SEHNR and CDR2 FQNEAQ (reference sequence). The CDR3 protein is CASSLDTSWNTEAFF. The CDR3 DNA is TGTGCCAGCAGCTTAGACACCTCATGGAACACTGAAGCTTTCTTT.

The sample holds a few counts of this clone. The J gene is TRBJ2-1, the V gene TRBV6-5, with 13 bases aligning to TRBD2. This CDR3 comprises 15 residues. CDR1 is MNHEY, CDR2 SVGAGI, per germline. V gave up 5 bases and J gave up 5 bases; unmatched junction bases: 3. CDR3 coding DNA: TGTGCCAGCAGTCCCGGGACTAGCGGGAACAATGAGCAGTTCTTC. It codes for CASSPGTSGNNEQFF.